Below are 10 T cell receptor beta chains sequenced from a single sample in a study of identical twins. TCRdb called the 5' RACE reads again in MiXCR, with one record for every CDR3 protein. Among more than 1.5 million distinct CDR3 sequences listed, 32% were seen once. Material: cord blood. These TCRs come from a newborn girl in good health.

As concerns this clonotype: A much larger clonotype is one base distant, so this may be a read error. In this CDR3 the conserved last residue, phenylalanine or tryptophan, is missing, so a read error is likely. The genes are TRBV29-1 and TRBJ2-5; tentative D call: TRBD1 (5 bases). Germline lookup yields CDR1 SQVTM and CDR2 ANQGSEA. The V gene lost 3 bases and the J gene lost 4 bases, with 9 bases spanning the gap. This CDR3 comprises 12 residues. The CDR3 DNA reads as TGCAGCGTTGATCCAGGGCCAGAGACCCAGTACTAC. Residues: CSVDPGPETQYY.

The table lists this clonotype with a few counts. J is TRBJ2-3 and V is TRBV4-1; D uncertain. The CDR3 length is 18 residues. V was pared by 4 bases and J by 2 bases, with 22 bases between. Per germline, CDR1 MGHRA and CDR2 YSYEKL. This CDR3 is CASSLFPPGLGITDTQYF. The CDR3 DNA reads as TGCGCCAGCAGCCTTTTTCCACCGGGCCTGGGGATCACAGATACGCAGTATTTT.

This clonotype was counted only a few times. This rearrangement joins TRBV5-1 to TRBJ1-1, with 7 bases fitting TRBD1. Looked up from germline, CDR1 is SGHRS and CDR2 is YFSETQ. Trimming at V came to 10 bases and at J to 4 bases, leaving 10 bases not matched to a gene. The CDR3 length is 13 residues. CDR3 coding DNA: TGCGCCTCGACTCAAGACAGGGTCACTGAAGCTTTCTTT. It codes for CASTQDRVTEAFF.

A note on this clonotype: Germline and junction disagree at one end, which may indicate a read error. The chain employs TRBV25-1 and TRBJ2-3, with a weak D call TRBD1 (5 bases). The CDR3 totals 14 residues. CDR1 is MGHDK and CDR2 is SYGVNS in the germline V gene. DNA of the CDR3: TGTGCCAGCAGCTTGCACCAAGGGGCAGATACGCGGTATTTT. Its translation: CASSLHQGADTRYF.

The chain employs TRBV2 and TRBJ2-1, with 8 bases fitting TRBD2. The V and J ends lost 3 bases and 6 bases, in that order; junction bases with no gene match: 4. The CDR3 runs to 14 residues. Germline CDR1 SNHLY, CDR2 FYNNEI. CDR3 protein: CASSESSGFNEQFF. CDR3 coding DNA: TGTGCCAGCAGTGAGTCTAGCGGGTTCAATGAGCAGTTCTTC.

This clonotype has only one observation. CDR3 loop: CSARPSEYNEQFF. Written as DNA, the CDR3 is TGCAGTGCTAGACCTAGCGAGTACAATGAGCAGTTCTTC. The rearrangement uses TRBV20-1 and TRBJ2-1; TRBD2 might be the D (6 bases). The CDR3 is 13 amino acids. The V gene lost 2 bases and the J gene lost 4 bases, with 9 bases spanning the gap. Germline CDR1 is DFQATT and CDR2 is SNEGSKA (reference sequence).

This chain uses TRBV19 with TRBJ2-5; unclear D gene. The CDR3 totals 14 residues. From germline, CDR1 is LNHDA and CDR2 SQIVND (reference sequence). Trimming took off 5 bases at V and 4 bases at J, with 14 bases between the two ends. The CDR3 sequence is CASSVGGTAETQYF. Here the CDR3 DNA reads TGTGCCAGTAGTGTTGGCGGAACGGCAGAGACCCAGTACTTC.

This clonotype was seen only a few times. The chain couples TRBV2 to TRBJ2-7; TRBD2 matches 10 bases. The V and J ends lost 2 bases and 7 bases, in that order; junction bases with no gene match: 8. The CDR3 consists of 15 residues. Looked up from germline, CDR1 is SNHLY and CDR2 is FYNNEI. The chain's CDR3 is CASSERASGSREQYF. Here the CDR3 DNA reads TGTGCCAGCAGTGAAAGGGCTAGCGGGAGTCGAGAGCAGTACTTC.

There are a few counts of this clonotype. V usage is TRBV6-5 and J usage is TRBJ1-5; 8 positions match TRBD1. V lost 6 bases and J lost 3; bases outside the gene matches: 10. The CDR3 sequence is 16 residues long. Germline V gene data show CDR1 as MNHEY and CDR2 as SVGAGI. DNA for the CDR3: TGTGCCAGCAGGCTGAACGGACAGGGTAACAATCAGCCCCAGCATTTT. It yields the protein CASRLNGQGNNQPQHF.

This clonotype was observed a few times. The CDR3 protein is CASSLERAGTWELFF. The CDR3 DNA reads TGCGCCAGCAGCTTGGAGAGGGCGGGGACCTGGGAGCTGTTTTTT. This sequence joins TRBV5-1 and TRBJ2-2, with D tentatively TRBD2 (6 bases). Between the trimmed V and J ends, which lost 0 bases and 9 bases, there was a span of 15 bases. Germline CDR1 reads SGHRS; CDR2 reads YFSETQ. The CDR3 length is 15 residues.